These T cell receptor beta chains were read from a single sample in a study of CD8+ T cells in alopecia areata. TCRdb keeps only in-frame clones here, not all; method: immunoSEQ multiplex PCR. The sample yields around 86,000 clones, more than 65% seen once. The sample here was CD8+ T cells sorted from blood, taken at approximately week 42, from a patient treated with tofacitinib. All receptors derive from a human donor with alopecia areata. CDR3s include the opening cysteine and the closing phenylalanine or tryptophan. A D gene is named only where the DNA matches it firmly. Clone size is not always given. Where it is, it says once, few, many or a class for expanded clones.

j_call d_call v_call clone_size cdr3_aa cdr3_nt
TRBJ2-1 NA TRBV30 NA CAWSVRRTEQFF TGTGCCTGGAGTGTAAGACGGACCGAGCAGTTCTTC
TRBJ2-7 TRBD1 TRBV9 NA CASSGRWDRAGEQYF TGTGCCAGCAGCGGTCGTTGGGACAGGGCGGGGGAGCAGTACTTC
TRBJ2-3 TRBD2 TRBV15 NA CATSSEGLAVTDTQYF TGTGCCACCAGCAGCGAAGGACTAGCGGTGACAGATACGCAGTATTTT
TRBJ2-3 NA TRBV6-5 NA CASSYSVGNTQYF TGTGCCAGCAGTTATAGTGTGGGGAATACGCAGTATTTT
TRBJ2-7 NA TRBV25-1 few CASSVSGLEQYF TGTGCCAGCAGTGTTTCGGGCCTCGAGCAGTACTTC
TRBJ1-5 TRBD1 TRBV29-1 NA CSVVSTGGSGNQPQHF TGCAGCGTTGTATCGACAGGGGGATCGGGCAATCAGCCCCAGCATTTT
TRBJ1-1 NA TRBV18 NA CASSPSVPDTEAFF TGTGCCAGCTCACCATCCGTCCCAGACACTGAAGCTTTCTTT
TRBJ2-6 NA TRBV4-3 few CASSQDRAGSGANVLTF TGCGCCAGCAGCCAAGATCGGGCCGGGTCTGGGGCCAACGTCCTGACTTTC
TRBJ1-2 NA TRBV29-1 NA CSVPTGFRGYTF TGCAGCGTTCCGACTGGCTTCCGTGGCTACACCTTC
TRBJ1-4 NA TRBV11-2 NA CASSLGFEKLFF TGTGCCAGCAGCTTAGGCTTTGAAAAACTGTTTTTT
TRBJ1-3 TRBD1 TRBV10-2 once CASRDRADVTIYF TGCGCCAGCCGGGACAGGGCGGATGTCACCATATATTTT
TRBJ2-1 TRBD1 TRBV5-6 NA CASSLGQGGSVNEQFF TGTGCCAGCAGCCTGGGACAGGGTGGGTCGGTCAATGAGCAGTTCTTC
TRBJ2-3 TRBD2 TRBV29-1 NA CSVPGLAGGTQYF TGCAGCGTTCCTGGACTAGCGGGAGGTACGCAGTATTTT
TRBJ1-1 NA TRBV19 once CASSTGDSKGEAFF TGTGCCAGTAGTACCGGCGACTCGAAGGGTGAAGCTTTCTTT
TRBJ2-5 TRBD2 TRBV6-4 NA CASSYGLAGGSQETQYF TGTGCCAGCAGTTACGGACTAGCGGGGGGATCTCAAGAGACCCAGTACTTC
TRBJ2-5 NA TRBV28 NA CASSSMYQETQYF TGTGCCAGCAGTTCGATGTACCAAGAGACCCAGTACTTC
TRBJ2-7 NA TRBV2 NA CASGEGSNREQYF TGTGCCAGCGGCGAAGGGTCGAATCGCGAGCAGTACTTC
TRBJ2-2 NA TRBV6-4 NA CASSDSMGGELFF TGTGCCAGCAGTGACTCGATGGGCGGGGAGCTGTTTTTT
TRBJ2-2 NA TRBV14 NA CASSQDMRNTGELFF TGTGCCAGCAGCCAAGATATGAGGAACACCGGGGAGCTGTTTTTT
TRBJ1-4 NA TRBV14 NA CASSLSVGEKLFF TGTGCCAGCAGCCTTTCAGTGGGTGAAAAACTGTTTTTT
TRBJ1-3 NA TRBV30 NA CAWQEGGGNTIYF TGTGCCTGGCAGGAAGGGGGAGGAAACACCATATATTTT
TRBJ1-2 NA TRBV19 NA CASSIDWQGRGGGYTF TGTGCCAGTAGTATAGATTGGCAGGGACGAGGTGGTGGCTACACCTTC
TRBJ1-4 TRBD1 TRBV7-2 few CASSYPGQENEKLFF TGTGCCAGCAGTTACCCGGGACAGGAGAATGAAAAACTGTTTTTT
TRBJ1-5 NA TRBV29-1 few CSVDTGSLGGSNQPQHF TGCAGCGTTGATACAGGTTCCCTAGGAGGAAGCAATCAGCCCCAGCATTTT
TRBJ2-2 NA TRBV9 NA CASSSLLDNTGELFF TGTGCCAGCAGCTCCTTGTTGGATAACACCGGGGAGCTGTTTTTT
TRBJ2-7 NA TRBV6-5 NA CASTPGQSPYEQYF TGTGCCAGCACCCCCGGGCAGTCCCCCTACGAGCAGTACTTC
TRBJ1-2 TRBD1 TRBV7-7 few CASSAPGQAVHYGYTF TGTGCCAGCAGCGCTCCGGGACAGGCCGTCCATTATGGCTACACCTTC
TRBJ2-1 NA TRBV4-3 NA CASSQTRPGNEQFF TGCGCCAGCAGCCAAACCCGGCCTGGGAATGAGCAGTTCTTC
TRBJ2-1 TRBD1 TRBV19 few CASSIQDRGDEQFF TGTGCCAGTAGTATCCAGGACAGGGGTGATGAGCAGTTCTTC
TRBJ2-1 NA TRBV2 NA CASTHGDNEQFF TGTGCCAGCACCCACGGCGACAATGAGCAGTTCTTC
TRBJ2-3 TRBD2 TRBV7-8 few CASWTSGGEDTQYF TGTGCCAGCTGGACTAGCGGGGGAGAAGATACGCAGTATTTT
TRBJ2-1 TRBD2 TRBV7-3 few CASSLYTSGGLNEQFF TGTGCCAGCAGCTTATACACTAGCGGGGGATTGAATGAGCAGTTCTTC
TRBJ2-7 TRBD1 TRBV4-1 NA CASSPWDRATYEQYF TGCGCCAGCAGCCCCTGGGACAGGGCGACCTACGAGCAGTACTTC
TRBJ2-7 NA TRBV9 NA CASSVDGAGDYEQYF TGTGCCAGCAGCGTAGATGGGGCAGGGGACTACGAGCAGTACTTC
TRBJ2-2 TRBD1 TRBV7-3 NA CASSLNSGTANTGELFF TGTGCCAGCAGCCTAAACTCCGGGACAGCGAACACCGGGGAGCTGTTTTTT
TRBJ1-4 TRBD1 TRBV4-3 NA CASSRLTGGSEKLFF TGCGCCAGCAGCCGACTGACAGGGGGCAGTGAAAAACTGTTTTTT
TRBJ2-7 TRBD1 TRBV29-1 few CSVAGTGNEQYF TGCAGCGTCGCCGGGACAGGAAACGAGCAGTACTTC
TRBJ1-1 NA TRBV5-6 NA CASSGGAGGVTEAFF TGTGCCAGCAGCGGGGGCGCGGGTGGGGTAACTGAAGCTTTCTTT
TRBJ2-1 NA TRBV4-3 NA CASSQRTAGSNEQFF TGCGCCAGCAGCCAAAGGACAGCCGGGAGCAATGAGCAGTTCTTC
TRBJ1-2 NA TRBV29-1 few CSVTRQDYGYTF TGCAGCGTTACCAGACAGGACTATGGCTACACCTTC
TRBJ2-1 TRBD2 TRBV2 NA CASSGLAGQDEQFF TGTGCCAGCAGCGGACTAGCGGGCCAGGATGAGCAGTTCTTC
TRBJ1-6 TRBD1 TRBV4-3 few CASSRTTGDNSPLHF TGCGCCAGCAGCCGTACGACAGGGGATAATTCACCCCTCCACTTT
TRBJ1-1 TRBD1 TRBV5-4 NA CASRLGQGGNTEAFF TGTGCCAGCAGGTTGGGACAGGGAGGGAACACTGAAGCTTTCTTT
TRBJ2-1 TRBD1 TRBV4-3 few CASSQNTPGTGRPYEQFF TGCGCCAGCAGCCAAAATACACCCGGGACAGGGCGACCGTATGAGCAGTTCTTC
TRBJ2-3 TRBD1 TRBV30 NA CAWSGMRDRVDTQYF TGTGCCTGGAGTGGGATGCGGGACAGGGTAGATACGCAGTATTTT
TRBJ2-3 NA TRBV7-2 few CASSPLVGLGGKDTQYF TGTGCCAGCAGCCCTTTGGTGGGACTCGGGGGTAAAGATACGCAGTATTTT
TRBJ2-7 NA TRBV9 NA CASSVEGALIYEQYF TGTGCCAGCAGCGTAGAAGGTGCCTTAATCTACGAGCAGTACTTC
TRBJ2-2 TRBD2 TRBV27 NA CASSFSSGELTGELFF TGTGCCAGCAGTTTCTCCAGCGGGGAGCTCACCGGGGAGCTGTTTTTT
TRBJ1-5 NA TRBV13 NA CASSGGNQPQHF TGTGCCAGCAGCGGGGGCAATCAGCCCCAGCATTTT
TRBJ1-1 TRBD1 TRBV29-1 NA CSIQGGKSNTEAFF TGCAGCATCCAGGGGGGGAAATCTAACACTGAAGCCTTCTTT
TRBJ1-2 NA TRBV29-1 few CSVASTGPPGYTF TGCAGCGTCGCCTCAACAGGGCCTCCGGGCTACACCTTC